The TCR beta chain under discussion was sequenced for a study of T cell responses to AZD1222 COVID-19 vaccine. Germline trimming cut 4 bases from V and 3 bases from J; bases unmatched to any gene: 3. The germline CDR1 and CDR2 sequences are ENHRY and SYGVKD. CDR3 length equals 13 residues. Some clones are missing from TCRdb's copy, which holds only in-frame ones; the method was immunoSEQ multiplex PCR. The sample lists under 80,000 clones; around 88% were seen once. The chain carries TRBV10-3 and TRBJ2-7; 7 nucleotides match TRBD1. Sequenced material: peripheral blood, taken on day 0 of AZD1222 vaccination. This TCR came from an adult in good health. The CDR3 region has the DNA TGTGCCATCAGTGGAACAGGGGACTACGAGCAGTACTTC. Its protein product is CAISGTGDYEQYF.